The 19 T cell receptor beta chains given below trace back to one sample, sequenced in a study of response to subunit inactivated influenza vaccine. TCRdb redid the calling of the RT-PCR reads with MiXCR, one entry per CDR3 protein. The table records approximately 700,000 distinct CDR3 sequences, over 11% of them present only once. Specimen: PBMCs from blood, collected 14 to 15 days before vaccination. These receptors originate from a man aged 45-60 years who received an inactivated influenza vaccine.

The V call is TRBV11-3, the J call TRBJ2-7; 9 bases match TRBD1. V gave up 5 bases and J gave up 5 bases; unmatched junction bases: 4. Per the germline V gene, CDR1 is SGHNT and CDR2 is YENEEA. This CDR3 has 13 residues. CDR3 protein: CASSRTGVNEQYF. DNA for the CDR3: TGTGCCAGCAGCCGGACAGGGGTAAACGAGCAGTACTTC.

This clonotype was detected a few times. The chain links TRBV4-3 to TRBJ2-7; D may be TRBD1 (5 bases). This CDR3 region has 15 residues. V dropped 3 bases and J dropped 0 bases, with 12 bases sitting between them. Per germline, CDR1 LGHNA and CDR2 YSLEER. CDR3 DNA sequence: TGCGCCAGCAGCCAGCTCCAGGGCGGCTCCTACGAGCAGTACTTC. Its protein is CASSQLQGGSYEQYF.

The rearrangement links TRBV9 to TRBJ2-2; D is possibly TRBD1 (6 bases). V lost 0 bases and J lost 5, with 11 bases in between. This CDR3 is built from 15 residues. CDR1 is SGDLS, CDR2 YYNGEE, per germline. The CDR3 nucleotides read TGTGCCAGCAGCGTAGTGGGACACCTTACCGGGGAGCTGTTTTTT. It specifies CASSVVGHLTGELFF.

This clonotype has only a few counts. V and J are TRBV4-2 and TRBJ2-1; D remains unclear. The CDR3 is made up of 16 amino acids. Trimming took off 0 bases at V and 3 bases at J, with 12 bases between the two ends. Germline V lookup: CDR1 LGHNA, CDR2 YNFKEQ. This CDR3 is CASSQDSETFYNEQFF. As DNA, the CDR3 is TGTGCCAGCAGCCAAGATAGTGAGACATTCTACAATGAGCAGTTCTTC.

The V and J genes are TRBV4-3 and TRBJ2-2, with D possibly TRBD1 on 5 matching bases. The CDR3 runs 14 residues. Looked up from germline, CDR1 is LGHNA and CDR2 is YSLEER. V gave up 4 bases and J gave up 8 bases, with 14 bases separating them. CDR3 nucleotide sequence: TGCGCCAGCAGCCTGACCAGCCGGACAGGGGAGCTGTTTTTT. This gives the protein CASSLTSRTGELFF.

This clonotype was seen a few times. J is TRBJ2-1 and V is TRBV25-1; D uncertain. The V gene lost 3 bases and the J gene lost 9 bases, with 18 bases spanning the gap. The germline V gene has CDR1 MGHDK and CDR2 SYGVNS. The CDR3 contains 15 residues. CDR3: CASSEGQDLTGEQFF. The CDR3 DNA follows: TGTGCCAGCAGTGAGGGCCAGGACCTTACCGGTGAGCAGTTCTTC.

This clonotype has only a few counts. The chain links TRBV7-9 to TRBJ2-3; 7 bases match TRBD2. Looked up from germline, CDR1 is SEHNR and CDR2 is FQNEAQ (reference sequence). This CDR3 is 16 amino acids long. J was trimmed by 4 bases and V by 3 bases; bases with no gene match: 10. The CDR3 nucleotides are TGTGCCAGCAGCTTCTATTTAAGCGGGGCCTCAGATACGCAGTATTTT. Protein: CASSFYLSGASDTQYF.

A few counts support this clonotype. This rearrangement joins TRBV20-1 to TRBJ2-1, with TRBD2 identical over 12 bases. The CDR3 consists of 15 residues. The J segment lost 3 bases and the V segment lost 6 bases, leaving 6 bases of the junction unmatched. Per germline, CDR1 DFQATT and CDR2 SNEGSKA (reference sequence). The CDR3 DNA follows: TGCAGTGCCCGCCCGACTAGCGGGGGCTACAATGAGCAGTTCTTC. Its protein product is CSARPTSGGYNEQFF.

This clonotype was recorded a few times. V usage is TRBV12-3 or TRBV12-4 and J usage is TRBJ2-6; D possibly corresponds to TRBD2 (7 bases). The V end was cut by 6 bases, the J end by 4 bases, with 16 bases between. The CDR3 has 16 residues. As DNA, the CDR3 is TGTGCCAGCAGGCTCCACGGGGGGCGCGGGGCCAACGTCCTGACTTTC. Translated: CASRLHGGRGANVLTF.

This clonotype showed up just a few times. The chain recombines TRBV15 with TRBJ2-7; 13 positions match TRBD2. Germline CDR1 is LNHNV and CDR2 is YYDKDF (reference sequence). Trimming at V came to 8 bases and at J to 0 bases, leaving 1 base not matched to a gene. The CDR3 has 14 amino acids. DNA for the CDR3: TGTGCCACCGGGACTAGCGGGATCTCCTACGAGCAGTACTTC. It encodes CATGTSGISYEQYF.

This clonotype was detected only a few times. The V call is TRBV20-1, the J call TRBJ2-2; D uncertain. V lost 0 bases, J lost 2 bases, and 13 bases lay in between. CDR3 length equals 16 residues. Germline V gives CDR1 DFQATT, CDR2 SNEGSKA (reference sequence). The CDR3 loop reads CSARDLRTLNTGELFF. The CDR3 nucleotides are TGCAGTGCTAGAGATCTGAGAACCCTCAACACCGGGGAGCTGTTTTTT.

This clonotype was seen only a few times. The rearrangement links TRBV24-1 to TRBJ2-1; weak D call: TRBD2 (7 bases). Germline CDR1 and CDR2: KGHDR and SFDVKD. Trimming shortened V by 6 bases and J by 2 bases, and 13 bases separated the two germline ends. The CDR3 sequence is 15 residues long. The CDR3 coding sequence is TGTGCCACCAGTCCAGGAGGGGGGGCCTACAATGAGCAGTTCTTC. Its translation: CATSPGGGAYNEQFF.

The V gene is TRBV7-8, the J gene TRBJ2-2, with TRBD2 as a possible D gene (5 bases). V was pared by 3 bases and J by 5 bases, with 22 bases between. The germline V gene encodes CDR1 SGHVS and CDR2 FQNEAQ. This CDR3 region has 18 residues. This CDR3 reads CASSFPLIEGPGTGELFF. The DNA of the CDR3 is TGTGCCAGCAGCTTTCCGCTTATTGAAGGGCCGGGGACCGGGGAGCTGTTTTTT.

J is TRBJ1-1 and V is TRBV11-2; 7 bases align to TRBD1. CDR1 and CDR2 from the germline V gene are SGHAT and FQNNGV. The CDR3 runs 17 residues. After removal of 0 bases from V and 4 bases from J, the junction contained 11 bases not matched to a gene. The CDR3 sequence is CASSLDTWGRGGTEAFF. The DNA of the CDR3 is TGTGCCAGCAGCTTAGATACGTGGGGCAGGGGGGGCACTGAAGCTTTCTTT.

This clonotype has more than one count but fewer than ten. The chain recombines TRBV4-2 with TRBJ2-5; 9 nucleotides agree with TRBD2. Germline V CDR1 and CDR2: LGHNA, YNFKEQ. The V and J ends lost 1 base and 5 bases, in that order; junction bases with no gene match: 8. The CDR3 covers 16 residues. This CDR3 is CASSQGEAGGFETQYF. The CDR3 DNA reads TGTGCCAGCAGCCAAGGGGAAGCGGGGGGCTTTGAGACCCAGTACTTC.

This clonotype was seen many times. V and J are TRBV7-9 and TRBJ2-1; D remains unclear. The CDR3 contains 13 residues. Trimming left V 1 base short and J 7 bases short, with 8 bases between. Germline assignment: CDR1 SEHNR and CDR2 FQNEAQ (reference sequence). The CDR3 region is CASSLGFENEQFF. DNA for the CDR3: TGTGCCAGCAGCTTAGGGTTCGAAAATGAGCAGTTCTTC.

This sequence joins TRBV6-2 or TRBV6-3 and TRBJ2-7, with D perhaps matching TRBD1 or TRBD2 (5 bases each). In germline, CDR1 is MNHEY, CDR2 SVGEGT. This CDR3 is 16 amino acids long. Trimming cost V 0 bases and J 4 bases, with 16 bases left between them. CDR3 sequence: CASSYSKGPSPYEQYF. In nucleotides, the CDR3 is TGTGCCAGCAGTTACTCGAAGGGACCGAGCCCTTACGAGCAGTACTTC.

This clonotype was seen a handful of times. This chain connects TRBV20-1 to TRBJ2-1; possible D gene TRBD1, 5 bases. The germline V gene encodes CDR1 DFQATT and CDR2 SNEGSKA (reference sequence). The CDR3 totals 11 residues. Trimming stripped 5 bases from V and 12 bases from J, with 14 bases between. The CDR3 region has the DNA TGCAGTGCTGCCGACAGACCAGGGCAGTTCTTC. Translating gives CSAADRPGQFF.

This clonotype occurred many times. This chain uses TRBV4-2 with TRBJ1-2; D is unclear. Germline V gene data show CDR1 as LGHNA and CDR2 as YNFKEQ. This CDR3 spans 16 amino acids. The V end lost 1 base, the J end lost 1 base, and 13 bases lay between the germline ends. This CDR3 is CASSQVSGSLNYGYTF. DNA of the CDR3: TGTGCCAGCAGCCAAGTCTCGGGCAGCCTTAACTATGGCTACACCTTC.